Shown below are 31 T cell receptor beta chains from a single sample sequenced in a study of neurological immune-mediated disorders. Time point meaning: longitudinal time-point 3. Each CDR3 protein is one row after TCRdb ran MiXCR on the 5' RACE reads. The sample includes some 89,000 distinct CDR3 sequences, about 4% of them seen just once. The sequenced material came from PBMCs. All receptors derive from a woman aged 60-75 years with multiple sclerosis.

This clonotype was seen at least ten times. CDR3 sequence reads: CASTIADTIYF. The CDR3 coding sequence is TGTGCCAGCACCATTGCGGACACCATATATTTT. V usage is TRBV12-3 or TRBV12-4 and J usage is TRBJ1-3, with D unresolved. This CDR3 comprises 11 residues. V lost 7 bases and J 8 bases, leaving 9 bases between the germline ends.

At least ten counts were recorded for this clonotype. The rearrangement joins TRBV7-9 to TRBJ1-1; 8 nucleotides align to TRBD1. The germline V gene has CDR1 SEHNR and CDR2 FQNEAQ (reference sequence). This CDR3 contains 16 residues. V lost 4 bases to trimming and J lost 8 bases; unmatched junction nucleotides: 15. CDR3 residues: CASSSFGQGASAEAFF. For the CDR3, the DNA is TGTGCCAGCAGCTCCTTCGGGCAGGGGGCATCGGCGGAAGCTTTCTTT.

The chain combines TRBV6-6 with TRBJ1-6; maybe TRBD1 (5 bases). Germline-derived CDR1 and CDR2 are MNHNY and SVGAGI (reference sequence). The CDR3 loop spans 15 amino acids. With 2 bases removed from V and 7 bases from J, the gap between germline ends came to 12 bases. The CDR3 sequence: CASSYSRDGNSPLHF. The CDR3 DNA reads as TGTGCCAGCAGTTACAGCCGGGACGGAAATTCACCCCTCCACTTT.

Ten or more counts support this clonotype. This chain connects TRBV20-1 to TRBJ2-7; maybe TRBD1 (6 bases). V lost 3 bases and J 6 bases, leaving 15 bases between the germline ends. This CDR3 region has 13 residues. In germline, CDR1 is DFQATT, CDR2 SNEGSKA (reference sequence). CDR3 amino acids: CSARGDMTAEQYF. The CDR3 DNA follows: TGCAGTGCTAGGGGGGACATGACGGCCGAGCAGTACTTC.

This clonotype was seen many times. The rearrangement uses TRBV5-1 and TRBJ2-3; 7 bases align to TRBD2. The trim removed 7 bases at V and 0 bases at J, leaving 11 bases unmatched. Germline V lookup: CDR1 SGHRS, CDR2 YFSETQ. The CDR3 runs to 16 residues. CDR3 in DNA: TGCGCCAGCGACCATGGTTCCGGGGGGAGCACAGATACGCAGTATTTT. It specifies CASDHGSGGSTDTQYF.

Of note for this clonotype: With a much larger clone just one base away, this may be a read error. The J gene is TRBJ2-2, the V gene TRBV6-4; either TRBD1 or TRBD2 may supply D (5 bases each). The CDR3 has 15 amino acids. The germline gives CDR1 MRHNA, CDR2 SNTAGT. The CDR3 region is CASSEEGLNTVELFF. The CDR3, as DNA: TGTGCCAGCAGTGAAGAGGGGTTGAACACCGTGGAGCTGTTTTTT.

This clonotype appeared many times. V gene TRBV20-1 combines with J gene TRBJ2-5; 12 positions match TRBD2. CDR1 and CDR2 from the germline V gene are DFQATT and SNEGSKA (reference sequence). This CDR3 has 16 amino acids. With V trimmed by 4 bases and J by 2 bases, 8 bases remained unmatched. CDR3 bases: TGCAGTGCTACCTTAGGACTAGCGGGGCCTCAAGAGACCCAGTACTTC. Residues: CSATLGLAGPQETQYF.

This clonotype was recorded many times. The V call is TRBV5-1, the J call TRBJ1-1, with 8 bases that match TRBD1. After removal of 2 bases from V and 1 base from J, the junction contained 4 bases not matched to a gene. Germline CDR1 reads SGHRS; CDR2 reads YFSETQ. This CDR3 contains 15 residues. CDR3 coding DNA: TGCGCCAGCAGCTTATCAGGGGGCAAGAACACTGAAGCTTTCTTT. This sequence encodes CASSLSGGKNTEAFF.

This clonotype was seen repeatedly, ten times or more. V and J are TRBV29-1 and TRBJ2-2; D is undetermined. The germline V gene has CDR1 SQVTM and CDR2 ANQGSEA. V was cut by 4 bases and J by 0 bases, with 9 bases left in between. The length of the CDR3 is 14 residues. The CDR3 reads CSVGSLPNTGELFF. Here the CDR3 DNA reads TGCAGCGTTGGGTCCTTACCGAACACCGGGGAGCTGTTTTTT.

This clonotype occurred many times. In nucleotides, the CDR3 is TGCGCCAGCAGCTTGGGGTCAGCTAGCACAGATACGCAGTATTTT. Residues: CASSLGSASTDTQYF. The V gene is TRBV5-1, the J gene TRBJ2-3, with D uncertain. This CDR3 is 15 amino acids long. The germline V and J ends were trimmed by 0 bases and 0 bases, with 8 bases remaining between them. Germline V lookup: CDR1 SGHRS, CDR2 YFSETQ.

At least ten counts were recorded for this clonotype. The rearrangement links TRBV7-6 to TRBJ2-1, with 11 bases fitting TRBD2. The J segment lost 0 bases and the V segment lost 2 bases, leaving 3 bases of the junction unmatched. This CDR3 comprises 17 residues. From germline, CDR1 is SGHVS and CDR2 FNYEAQ. The CDR3 DNA sequence: TGTGCCAGCAGCTTAATAGCGGGGGGGCCCTCCTACAATGAGCAGTTCTTC. It encodes CASSLIAGGPSYNEQFF.

In this sample, this clonotype turned up many times. J is TRBJ2-7 and V is TRBV20-1; 8 positions match TRBD2. The CDR3 consists of 13 residues. CDR1 and CDR2 (germline): DFQATT, SNEGSKA (reference sequence). V trimming: 4 bases; J trimming: 4 bases; junction bases outside the gene matches: 6. The CDR3 is CSAMAGGGYEQYF. The CDR3, as DNA: TGCAGTGCTATGGCCGGGGGGGGGTACGAGCAGTACTTC.

There are many counts of this clonotype. This chain uses TRBV29-1 with TRBJ1-1; tentatively, D is TRBD1 (5 bases). The CDR3 spans 11 residues. The germline V gene encodes CDR1 SQVTM and CDR2 ANQGSEA. Deletions cut 5 bases from V and 12 bases from J, with 16 bases between. CDR3 coding DNA: TGCAGCGTTAGAGTCGAGACAGTACCTTTCTTT. Amino acids: CSVRVETVPFF.

This clonotype was seen repeatedly, ten times or more. The chain carries TRBV10-1 and TRBJ2-5; no reliable D call. Germline V CDR1 and CDR2: WNHNN, SYGVQD (reference sequence). Trimming left V 0 bases short and J 5 bases short, with 10 bases between. This CDR3 has 14 amino acids. The CDR3 bases are TGCGCCAGCAGTGAGTCTACGGCCCGGGAGACCCAGTACTTC. This codes for CASSESTARETQYF.

In the case of this clonotype: The junction departs from germline at one end; a sequencing error may be responsible. This sequence joins TRBV15 and TRBJ1-1; D call uncertain. This CDR3 is 12 amino acids long. Looked up from germline, CDR1 is LNHNV and CDR2 is YYDKDF (reference sequence). The CDR3 DNA reads as TGTGACACCAGCAGATCAATCGATGAAGCTTTCTTT. It encodes CDTSRSIDEAFF. The whole variable domain, filled in from reference TRBV15 and TRBJ1-1, reads DAMVIQNPRYQVTQFGKPVTLSCSQTLNHNVMYWYQQKSSQAPKLLFHYYDKDFNNEADTPDNFQSRRPNTSFCFLDIRSPGLGDTAMYLCDTSRSIDEAFFGQGTRLTVV.

This clonotype was recorded many times. The chain combines TRBV6-6 with TRBJ2-7, with D perhaps TRBD2 (6 bases). Per germline, CDR1 MNHNY and CDR2 SVGAGI (reference sequence). The CDR3 length is 15 residues. V lost 8 bases, J lost 1 base, and 18 bases lay in between. In DNA, the CDR3 is TGTGCCAGCTCCCGACCCGGACTACAATCCTACGAGCAGTACTTC. It translates to CASSRPGLQSYEQYF.

With respect to this clonotype: A much larger clonotype is one base distant, so this may be a read error. This chain joins TRBV5-1 and TRBJ1-2; the D is unclear. The CDR3 consists of 12 residues. Trimming removed 4 bases at V and 8 bases at J, with 12 bases between. Looked up from germline, CDR1 is SGHRS and CDR2 is YFSETQ. DNA for the CDR3: TGCGCCAGCAGCGAGGGTTGGGGAGGCTACACCTTC. This gives the protein CASSEGWGGYTF. Supplemented by reference TRBV5-1 and TRBJ1-2, the full variable domain reads KAGVTQTPRYLIKTRGQQVTLSCSPISGHRSVSWYQQTPGQGLQFLFEYFSETQRNKGNFPGRFSGRQFSNSRSEMNVSTLELGDSALYLCASSEGWGGYTFGSGTRLTVV.

This clonotype has ten or more counts. The V and J genes are TRBV4-1 and TRBJ2-1, with D perhaps matching TRBD1 (7 bases). CDR3 length: 16 residues. V was cut by 6 bases and J by 1 base, with 16 bases left in between. Germline V gene sequence: CDR1 MGHRA, CDR2 YSYEKL. CDR3 residues: CASRPLTGRSYNEQFF. For the CDR3, the DNA is TGCGCCAGCAGACCTTTGACAGGGAGGTCCTACAATGAGCAGTTCTTC.

This clonotype was seen repeatedly, ten times or more. The CDR3 bases are TGCGCCAGCAGCTCCGGACTAGCGGGGGGGCCCCTCTCCTACGAGCAGTACTTC. It is translated as CASSSGLAGGPLSYEQYF. The chain couples TRBV5-1 to TRBJ2-7; the match to TRBD2 covers 15 bases. This CDR3 contains 18 residues. Germline CDR1 reads SGHRS; CDR2 reads YFSETQ. The junction had 7 bases not matched to a gene; V was cut back by 3 bases and J by 0 bases.

This clonotype showed up many times. This chain links TRBV28 with TRBJ1-5; D remains unclear. The CDR3 loop spans 15 amino acids. CDR1 MDHEN and CDR2 SYDVKM come from the germline V gene. V gave up 5 bases and J gave up 7 bases, with 18 bases separating them. The CDR3, as DNA: TGTGCCAGCAGTCCCCCCCGCGGGGTTGGGCAGCCCCAGCATTTT. Translation gives CASSPPRGVGQPQHF.

This clonotype was recorded at least ten times. This chain links TRBV6-5 with TRBJ1-2; 7 bases are a match to TRBD1. CDR3 length equals 15 residues. Germline loops: CDR1 MNHEY, CDR2 SVGAGI. The ends lost 6 bases at V and 2 bases at J; junction bases unmatched: 9. CDR3 loop: CASRNTQTGNYGYTF. The CDR3 bases are TGTGCCAGCAGGAATACCCAGACAGGGAACTATGGCTACACCTTC.

This clonotype came up many times. The chain couples TRBV5-1 to TRBJ2-1; D possibly corresponds to TRBD2 (5 bases). The CDR3 has 14 amino acids. V dropped 5 bases and J dropped 2 bases, with 11 bases sitting between them. From germline, CDR1 is SGHRS and CDR2 YFSETQ. The CDR3 is CASRWEIPYNEQFF. CDR3 sequence (DNA): TGCGCCAGCAGGTGGGAGATACCCTACAATGAGCAGTTCTTC.

This clonotype came up many times. This chain links TRBV7-2 with TRBJ1-1; D remains unclear. With 0 bases removed from V and 12 bases from J, the gap between germline ends came to 8 bases. This CDR3 is built from 11 residues. Germline lookup yields CDR1 SGHTA and CDR2 FQGNSA. CDR3 sequence: CASSLAVVTFF. CDR3 bases: TGTGCCAGCAGCTTAGCCGTCGTGACTTTCTTT. Full variable domain (remainder filled in from reference TRBV7-2 and TRBJ1-1): GAGVSQSPSNKVTEKGKDVELRCDPISGHTALYWYRQSLGQGLEFLIYFQGNSAPDKSGLPSDRFSAERTGGSVSTLTIQRTQQEDSAVYLCASSLAVVTFFGQGTRLTVV.

In its sample, this clonotype was seen many times. The chain carries TRBV24-1 and TRBJ2-3; TRBD2 might be the D (6 bases). The germline CDR1 and CDR2 sequences are KGHDR and SFDVKD. V was trimmed by 3 bases and J by 0 bases, leaving 12 bases between them. The CDR3 is 16 amino acids. The CDR3 region has the DNA TGTGCCACCAGTGATCCCGGGACTCCAAGCACAGATACGCAGTATTTT. This encodes CATSDPGTPSTDTQYF.

This clonotype is judged medium-sized. V gene TRBV20-1 combines with J gene TRBJ2-5, with D uncertain. CDR1 and CDR2 from the germline V gene are DFQATT and SNEGSKA (reference sequence). The CDR3 length is 16 residues. V was trimmed by 2 bases and J by 4 bases, leaving 20 bases between them. The CDR3 nucleotides are TGCAGTGCTAGACCCCGCGTTTGGCAGGCATCAGAGACCCAGTACTTC. Its protein product is CSARPRVWQASETQYF.

In this sample, this clonotype turned up many times. This chain connects TRBV7-2 to TRBJ2-7, with 8 bases identical to TRBD2. Germline assignment: CDR1 SGHTA and CDR2 FQGNSA. The CDR3 sequence is 15 residues long. After removal of 1 base from V and 2 bases from J, the junction contained 4 bases not matched to a gene. CDR3 sequence: CASSLGSGVPYEQYF. The CDR3 region has the DNA TGTGCCAGCAGCTTAGGTAGCGGGGTTCCCTACGAGCAGTACTTC.

In this sample, this clonotype turned up a few times. The V and J genes are TRBV7-6 and TRBJ2-7; 10 bases line up with TRBD2. Germline V gives CDR1 SGHVS, CDR2 FNYEAQ. Losses at the gene ends were 1 base for V and 3 bases for J; bases not matched to a gene: 6. CDR3 length: 16 amino acids. CDR3 sequence (DNA): TGTGCCAGCAGCTTAGAAGCGGGGGGGCCTTACTACGAGCAGTACTTC. Protein product: CASSLEAGGPYYEQYF.

The V gene is TRBV18, the J gene TRBJ1-2; 7 bases are a match to TRBD1. CDR1 and CDR2 from the germline V gene are KGHSH and LQKENI. The CDR3 loop spans 14 amino acids. J was trimmed by 6 bases and V by 3 bases; bases with no gene match: 7. The CDR3 region is CASSPSAGGDGYTF. In DNA form, the CDR3 reads TGTGCCAGCTCACCTAGTGCAGGGGGAGATGGCTACACCTTC.

This clonotype was seen repeatedly, ten times or more. The rearrangement links TRBV9 to TRBJ1-2; D is undetermined. The CDR3 is 15 amino acids. Trimming removed 1 base at V and 5 bases at J, with 15 bases between. The germline gives CDR1 SGDLS, CDR2 YYNGEE. The CDR3 reads CASSVLGVQSYGYTF. In DNA, the CDR3 is TGTGCCAGCAGCGTACTCGGAGTTCAGTCTTATGGCTACACCTTC.

This clonotype was observed many times. This rearrangement joins TRBV6-5 to TRBJ1-4; 9 positions agree with TRBD1. Looked up from germline, CDR1 is MNHEY and CDR2 is SVGAGI. The CDR3 consists of 14 residues. Trimming at V came to 6 bases and at J to 7 bases, leaving 6 bases not matched to a gene. The CDR3 is CASRRTGEGEKLFF. The CDR3 nucleotides are TGTGCCAGCAGACGGACAGGGGAAGGTGAAAAACTGTTTTTT.

This clonotype has ten or more counts. The genes are TRBV6-2 or TRBV6-3 and TRBJ2-7; D is unclear. V was shortened by 7 bases and J by 3 bases, with 10 bases between the two germline ends. Germline V gene sequence: CDR1 MNHEY, CDR2 SVGEGT. The CDR3 has 12 residues. The CDR3 nucleotides are TGTGCCAGCACGGCAGCTAACTACGAGCAGTACTTC. Translated, it gives CASTAANYEQYF.